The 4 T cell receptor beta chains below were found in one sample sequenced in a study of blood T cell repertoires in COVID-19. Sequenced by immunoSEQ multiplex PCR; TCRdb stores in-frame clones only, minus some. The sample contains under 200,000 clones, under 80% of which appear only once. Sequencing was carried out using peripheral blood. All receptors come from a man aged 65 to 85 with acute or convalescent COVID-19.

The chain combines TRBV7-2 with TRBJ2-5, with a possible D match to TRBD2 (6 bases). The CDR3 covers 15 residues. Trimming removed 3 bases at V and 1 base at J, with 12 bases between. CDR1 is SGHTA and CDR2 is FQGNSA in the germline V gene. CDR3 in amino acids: CASSFGRGSQETQYF. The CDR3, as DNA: TGTGCCAGCAGCTTTGGGCGGGGATCCCAAGAGACCCAGTACTTC. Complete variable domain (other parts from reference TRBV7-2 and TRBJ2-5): GAGVSQSPSNKVTEKGKDVELRCDPISGHTALYWYRQSLGQGLEFLIYFQGNSAPDKSGLPSDRFSAERTGGSVSTLTIQRTQQEDSAVYLCASSFGRGSQETQYFGPGTRLLVL.

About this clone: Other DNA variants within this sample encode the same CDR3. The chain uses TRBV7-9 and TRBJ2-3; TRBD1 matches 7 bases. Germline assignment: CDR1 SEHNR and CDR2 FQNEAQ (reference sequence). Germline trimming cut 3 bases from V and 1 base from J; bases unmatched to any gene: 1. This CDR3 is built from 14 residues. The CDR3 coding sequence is TGTGCCAGCAGCTTCGGACAGGGCACAGATACGCAGTATTTT. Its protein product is CASSFGQGTDTQYF.

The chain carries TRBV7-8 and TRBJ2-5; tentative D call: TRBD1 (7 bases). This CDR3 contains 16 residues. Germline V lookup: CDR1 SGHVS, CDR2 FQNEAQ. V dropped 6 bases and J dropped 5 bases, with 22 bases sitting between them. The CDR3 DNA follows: TGTGCCAGCAGACGAATCCCCCAGGGGGGAGGTGAGACCCAGTACTTC. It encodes CASRRIPQGGGETQYF.

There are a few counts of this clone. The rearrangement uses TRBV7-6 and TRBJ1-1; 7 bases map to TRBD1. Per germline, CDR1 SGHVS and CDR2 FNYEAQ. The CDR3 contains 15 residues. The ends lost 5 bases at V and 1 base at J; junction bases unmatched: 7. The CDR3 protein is CASSGNRDRNTEAFF. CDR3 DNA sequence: TGTGCCAGCAGCGGGAACCGGGACAGGAACACTGAAGCTTTCTTT.